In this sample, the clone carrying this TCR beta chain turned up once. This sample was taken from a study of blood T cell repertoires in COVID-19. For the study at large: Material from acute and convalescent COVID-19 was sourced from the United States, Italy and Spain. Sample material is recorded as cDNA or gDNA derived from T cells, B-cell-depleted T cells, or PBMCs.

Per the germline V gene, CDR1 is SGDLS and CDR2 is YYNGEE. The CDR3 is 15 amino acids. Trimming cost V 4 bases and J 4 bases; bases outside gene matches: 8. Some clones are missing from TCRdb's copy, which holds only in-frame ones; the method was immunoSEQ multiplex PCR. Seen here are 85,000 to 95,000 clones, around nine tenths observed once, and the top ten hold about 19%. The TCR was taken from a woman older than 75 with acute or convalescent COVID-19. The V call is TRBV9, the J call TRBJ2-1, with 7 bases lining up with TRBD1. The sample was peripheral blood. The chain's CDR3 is CASSPLGQLYNEQFF. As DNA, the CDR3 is TGTGCCAGCAGCCCCCTGGGACAGCTTTACAATGAGCAGTTCTTC. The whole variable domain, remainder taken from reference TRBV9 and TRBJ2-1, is DSGVTQTPKHLITATGQRVTLRCSPRSGDLSVYWYQQSLDQGLQFLIQYYNGEERAKGNILERFSAQQFPDLHSELNLSSLELGDSALYFCASSPLGQLYNEQFFGPGTRLTVL.